This T cell receptor beta chain was captured in a study of T cells in tumors after PD-1 blockade. Overall study: Mean per blood sample: 95,000 to 130,000 templates (about 24,000-270,000), around 35,000 unique clonotypes.

Trimming pared 8 bases from V and 0 bases from J, leaving 10 bases between. The CDR3 has 14 amino acids. Germline values: CDR1 LGHDT, CDR2 YNNKEL (reference sequence). TCRdb's table, derived via immunoSEQ multiplex PCR, lists solely in-frame clones and lacks some. The sample records 40,000 to 55,000 clones, approximately 79% being singletons. The V and J genes are TRBV3-1 (or the pseudogene TRBV3-2) and TRBJ2-2; unclear D gene. The input for sequencing was PBMCs, taken before anti-PD-1 treatment. This receptor was obtained from a human donor with basal cell carcinoma. The CDR3 nucleotides read TGTGCCAGCGAAACCTTGTCGAACACCGGGGAGCTGTTTTTT. It yields the protein CASETLSNTGELFF.